The T cell receptor (beta chain) under discussion was sequenced for a study of blood T cells in healthy people across ages. Study background: Using template switching, researchers captured about one barcoded beta molecule for each two T cells.

V dropped 3 bases and J dropped 7 bases, with 10 bases sitting between them. CDR3 length: 12 amino acids. CDR1 and CDR2 (germline): DFQATT, SNEGSKA (reference sequence). A second PCR of roughly 6 to 12 cycles used a sample-barcoded 5' primer and a J-beta primer mix. Each single sample gave us at least 2.5 million CDR3-containing paired-end reads. TCRdb passed the 5' RACE reads through MiXCR, listing each CDR3 protein once. The data hold roughly 500,000 distinct CDR3 sequences, with 20% to 30% observed a single time. These data are also associated with another study on T cells of mothers and their children.

Material: blood. The chain recombines TRBV20-1 with TRBJ1-5; D unresolved. The sequence derives from a boy between 10 and 17 years old in good health. The CDR3 loop is CSASSSDQPQHF. The CDR3 nucleotides are TGCAGTGCTAGTTCATCGGACCAGCCCCAGCATTTT.